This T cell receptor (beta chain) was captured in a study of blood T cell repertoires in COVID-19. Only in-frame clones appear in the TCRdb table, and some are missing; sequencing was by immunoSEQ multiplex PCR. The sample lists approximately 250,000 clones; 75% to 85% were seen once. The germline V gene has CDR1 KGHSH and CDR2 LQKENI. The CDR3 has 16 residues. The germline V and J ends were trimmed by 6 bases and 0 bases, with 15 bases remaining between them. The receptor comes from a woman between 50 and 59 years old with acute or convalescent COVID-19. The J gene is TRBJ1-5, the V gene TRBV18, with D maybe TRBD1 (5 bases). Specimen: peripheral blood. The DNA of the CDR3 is TGTGCCAGCTCGAAAACGGGGACTTATAGCAATCAGCCCCAGCATTTT. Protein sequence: CASSKTGTYSNQPQHF.